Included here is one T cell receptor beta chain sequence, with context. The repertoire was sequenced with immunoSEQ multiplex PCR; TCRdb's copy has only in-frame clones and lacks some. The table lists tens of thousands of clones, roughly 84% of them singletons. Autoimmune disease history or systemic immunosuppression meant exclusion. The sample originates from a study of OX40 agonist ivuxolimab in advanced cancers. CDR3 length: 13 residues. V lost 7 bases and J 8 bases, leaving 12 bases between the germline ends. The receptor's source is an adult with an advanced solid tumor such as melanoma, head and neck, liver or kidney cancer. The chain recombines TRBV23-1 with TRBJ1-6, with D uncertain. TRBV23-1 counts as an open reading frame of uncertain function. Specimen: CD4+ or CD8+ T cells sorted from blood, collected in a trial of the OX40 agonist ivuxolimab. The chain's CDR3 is CASITEIDSPLHF. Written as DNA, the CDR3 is TGCGCCAGCATTACAGAGATCGATTCACCCCTCCACTTT.